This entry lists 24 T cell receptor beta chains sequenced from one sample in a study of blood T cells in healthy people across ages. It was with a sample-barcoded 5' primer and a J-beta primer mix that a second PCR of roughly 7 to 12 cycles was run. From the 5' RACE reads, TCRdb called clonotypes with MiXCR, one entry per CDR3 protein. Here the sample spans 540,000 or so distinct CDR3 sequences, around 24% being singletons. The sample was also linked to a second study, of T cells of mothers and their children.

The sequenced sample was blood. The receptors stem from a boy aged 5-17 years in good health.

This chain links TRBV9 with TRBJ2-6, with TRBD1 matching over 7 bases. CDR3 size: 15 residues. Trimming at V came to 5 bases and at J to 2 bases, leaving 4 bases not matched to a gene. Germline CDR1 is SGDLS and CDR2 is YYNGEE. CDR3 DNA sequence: TGTGCCAGCAGTGAACAGGGGACTGGGGCCAACGTCCTGACTTTC. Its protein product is CASSEQGTGANVLTF.

The CDR3 is CASSPGSPNYGYTF. The CDR3 region has the DNA TGTGCCAGCAGCCCTGGCTCACCCAACTATGGCTACACCTTC. The chain combines TRBV14 with TRBJ1-2; D uncertain. The germline CDR1 and CDR2 sequences are SGHDN and FVKESK. V lost 4 bases to trimming and J lost 2 bases, with 11 bases between them. The CDR3 runs 14 residues. Based on the CDR3 plus reference TRBV14 and TRBJ1-2, the full variable domain is EAGVTQFPSHSVIEKGQTVTLRCDPISGHDNLYWYRRVMGKEIKFLLHFVKESKQDESGMPNNRFLAERTGGTYSTLKVQPAELEDSGVYFCASSPGSPNYGYTFGSGTRLTVV.

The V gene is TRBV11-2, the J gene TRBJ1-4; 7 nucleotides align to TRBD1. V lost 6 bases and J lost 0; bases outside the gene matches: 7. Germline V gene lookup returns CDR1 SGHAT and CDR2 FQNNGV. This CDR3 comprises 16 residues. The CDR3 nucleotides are TGTGCCAGCAGTTCTCTCGGACAGGCAACTAATGAAAAACTGTTTTTT. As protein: CASSSLGQATNEKLFF.

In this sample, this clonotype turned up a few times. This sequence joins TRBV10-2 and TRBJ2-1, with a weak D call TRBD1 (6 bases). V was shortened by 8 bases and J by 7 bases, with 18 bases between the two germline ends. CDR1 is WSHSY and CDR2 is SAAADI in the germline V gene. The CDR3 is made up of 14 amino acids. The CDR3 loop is CASGPDRSGNEQFF. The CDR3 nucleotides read TGCGCCAGCGGCCCAGACAGGTCAGGTAATGAGCAGTTCTTC.

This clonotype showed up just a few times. CDR3 DNA: TGCAGCGTTGTCAGGCGTACCCACAATGAGCAGTTCTTC. It codes for CSVVRRTHNEQFF. The chain has TRBV29-1 and TRBJ2-1; unclear D gene. Germline V gives CDR1 SQVTM, CDR2 ANQGSEA. V dropped 4 bases and J dropped 5 bases, with 12 bases sitting between them. This CDR3 comprises 13 residues.

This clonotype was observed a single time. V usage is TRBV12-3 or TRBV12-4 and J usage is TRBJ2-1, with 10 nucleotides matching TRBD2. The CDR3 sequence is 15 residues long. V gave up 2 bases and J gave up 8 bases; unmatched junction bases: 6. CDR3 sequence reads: CASSLRLAGGDEQFF. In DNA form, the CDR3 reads TGTGCCAGCAGTTTACGACTAGCGGGTGGCGATGAGCAGTTCTTC.

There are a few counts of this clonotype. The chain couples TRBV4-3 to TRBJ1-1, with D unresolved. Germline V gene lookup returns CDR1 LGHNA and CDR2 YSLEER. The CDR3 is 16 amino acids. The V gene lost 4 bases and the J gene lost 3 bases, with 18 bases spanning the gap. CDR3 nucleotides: TGCGCCAGCAGCCTGGGAGAGCCGATGGGAGACACTGAAGCTTTCTTT. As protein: CASSLGEPMGDTEAFF.

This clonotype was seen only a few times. The CDR3 nucleotides read TGTGCCAGCAGTATAGCAACTAGCGCCCCGGGAGAGCAGTTCTTC. Translation gives CASSIATSAPGEQFF. V and J are TRBV6-6 and TRBJ2-1, with 7 bases identical to TRBD2. Germline CDR1 is MNHNY and CDR2 is SVGAGI (reference sequence). The CDR3 loop spans 15 amino acids. Trimming at V came to 5 bases and at J to 10 bases, leaving 14 bases not matched to a gene.

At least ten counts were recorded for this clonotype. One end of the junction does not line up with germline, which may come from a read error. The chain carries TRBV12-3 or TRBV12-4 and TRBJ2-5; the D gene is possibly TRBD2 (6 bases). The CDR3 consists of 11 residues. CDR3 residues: CASSLLAEEFF. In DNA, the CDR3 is TGTGCCAGCAGTTTATTAGCGGAGGAGTTCTTC.

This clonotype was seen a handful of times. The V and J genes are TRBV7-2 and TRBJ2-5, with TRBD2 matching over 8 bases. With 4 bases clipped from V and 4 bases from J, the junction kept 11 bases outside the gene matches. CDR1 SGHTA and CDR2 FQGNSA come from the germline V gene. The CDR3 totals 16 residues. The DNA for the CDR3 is TGTGCCAGCAGCTCCGGCCCGGGACTAGGACGAGAGACCCAGTACTTC. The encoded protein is CASSSGPGLGRETQYF. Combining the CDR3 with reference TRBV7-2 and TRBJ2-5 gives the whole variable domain GAGVSQSPSNKVTEKGKDVELRCDPISGHTALYWYRQSLGQGLEFLIYFQGNSAPDKSGLPSDRFSAERTGGSVSTLTIQRTQQEDSAVYLCASSSGPGLGRETQYFGPGTRLLVL.

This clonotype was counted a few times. The CDR3: CASSRVSGRAYNEQFF. CDR3 sequence (DNA): TGTGCCAGCAGCCGAGTTAGCGGGAGGGCCTACAATGAGCAGTTCTTC. This rearrangement joins TRBV4-2 to TRBJ2-1; 11 positions agree with TRBD2. Losses at the gene ends were 4 bases for V and 2 bases for J; bases not matched to a gene: 4. There are 16 residues in the CDR3. CDR1 is LGHNA and CDR2 is YNFKEQ in the germline V gene.

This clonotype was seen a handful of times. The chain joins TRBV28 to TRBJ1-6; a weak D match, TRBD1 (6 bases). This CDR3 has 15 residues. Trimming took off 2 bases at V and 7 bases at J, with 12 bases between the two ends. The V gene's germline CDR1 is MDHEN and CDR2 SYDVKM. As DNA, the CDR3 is TGTGCCAGCAGTTTACTGGGGACACCGAATTCACCCCTCCACTTT. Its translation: CASSLLGTPNSPLHF. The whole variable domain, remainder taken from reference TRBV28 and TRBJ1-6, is DVKVTQSSRYLVKRTGEKVFLECVQDMDHENMFWYRQDPGLGLRLIYFSYDVKMKEKGDIPEGYSVSREKKERFSLILESASTNQTSMYLCASSLLGTPNSPLHFGNGTRLTVT.

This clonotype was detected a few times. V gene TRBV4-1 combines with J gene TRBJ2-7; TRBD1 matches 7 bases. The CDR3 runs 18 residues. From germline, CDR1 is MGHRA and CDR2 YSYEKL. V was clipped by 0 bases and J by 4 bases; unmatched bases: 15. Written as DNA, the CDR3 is TGCGCCAGCAGCCAAGAAAAGGGCGTAGGACAGGAGTTTTACGAGCAGTACTTC. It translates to CASSQEKGVGQEFYEQYF.

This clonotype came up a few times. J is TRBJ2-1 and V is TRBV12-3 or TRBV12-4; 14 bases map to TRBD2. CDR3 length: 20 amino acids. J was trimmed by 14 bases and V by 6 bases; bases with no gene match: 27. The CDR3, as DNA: TGTGCCAGCAGCTTGTACAGTTGGACTAGCGGGAGGAGTGGGGGGGCGGATGAGTTCTTC. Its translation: CASSLYSWTSGRSGGADEFF.

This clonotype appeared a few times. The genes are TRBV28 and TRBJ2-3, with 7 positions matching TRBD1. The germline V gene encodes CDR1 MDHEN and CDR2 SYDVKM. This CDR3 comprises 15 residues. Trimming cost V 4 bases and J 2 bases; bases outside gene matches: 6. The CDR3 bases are TGTGCCAGCAGTTCAGGGGGTTCCGACACAGATACGCAGTATTTT. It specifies CASSSGGSDTDTQYF.

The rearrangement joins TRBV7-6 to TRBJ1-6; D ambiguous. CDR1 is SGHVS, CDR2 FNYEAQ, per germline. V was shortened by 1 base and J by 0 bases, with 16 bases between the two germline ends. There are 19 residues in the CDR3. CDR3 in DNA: TGTGCCAGCAGCTTAGGACCGCTTTTGCGGAGCTCCTATAATTCACCCCTCCACTTT. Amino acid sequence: CASSLGPLLRSSYNSPLHF.

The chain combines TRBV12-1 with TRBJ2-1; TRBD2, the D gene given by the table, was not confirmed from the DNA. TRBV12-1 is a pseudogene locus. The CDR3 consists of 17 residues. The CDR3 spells CASSLGDFSSSYNEQFF. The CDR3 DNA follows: TGTGCCAGCAGCTTGGGGGACTTTTCGAGCTCCTACAATGAGCAGTTCTTC.

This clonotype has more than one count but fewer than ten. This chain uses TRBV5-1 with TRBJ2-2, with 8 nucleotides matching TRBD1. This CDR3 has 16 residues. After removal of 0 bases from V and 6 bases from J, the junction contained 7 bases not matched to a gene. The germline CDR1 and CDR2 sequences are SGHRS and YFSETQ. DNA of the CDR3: TGCGCCAGCAGCTTGGTCTTCAGGGGGCGCCCCGGGGAGCTGTTTTTT. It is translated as CASSLVFRGRPGELFF. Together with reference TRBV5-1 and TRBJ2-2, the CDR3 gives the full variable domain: KAGVTQTPRYLIKTRGQQVTLSCSPISGHRSVSWYQQTPGQGLQFLFEYFSETQRNKGNFPGRFSGRQFSNSRSEMNVSTLELGDSALYLCASSLVFRGRPGELFFGEGSRLTVL.

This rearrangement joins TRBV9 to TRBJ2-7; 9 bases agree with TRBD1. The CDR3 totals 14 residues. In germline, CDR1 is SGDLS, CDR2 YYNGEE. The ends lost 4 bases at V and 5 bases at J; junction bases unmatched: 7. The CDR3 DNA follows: TGTGCCAGCAGCACCGGGACAGGGAGCGACGAGCAGTACTTC. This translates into CASSTGTGSDEQYF.

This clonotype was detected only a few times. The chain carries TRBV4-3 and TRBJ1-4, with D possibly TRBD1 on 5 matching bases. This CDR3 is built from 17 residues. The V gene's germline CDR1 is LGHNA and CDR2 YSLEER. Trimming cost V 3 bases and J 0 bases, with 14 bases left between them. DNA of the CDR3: TGCGCCAGCAGCCAGGCCTGGCAGGGAACAACTAATGAAAAACTGTTTTTT. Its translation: CASSQAWQGTTNEKLFF.

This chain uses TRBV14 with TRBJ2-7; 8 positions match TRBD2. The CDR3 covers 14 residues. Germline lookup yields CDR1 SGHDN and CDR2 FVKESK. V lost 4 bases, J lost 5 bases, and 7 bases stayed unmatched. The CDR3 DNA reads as TGTGCCAGCAGCCGACAGCGGGAGAGCCACGAGCAGTACTTC. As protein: CASSRQRESHEQYF.

The CDR3 here is CATSDSAGGNEQFF. Here the CDR3 DNA reads TGTGCCACCAGTGATTCGGCAGGAGGGAATGAGCAGTTCTTC. J is TRBJ2-5 and V is TRBV24-1, with D possibly TRBD2 on 6 matching bases. Judging by the DNA end, TRBJ2-1 fits better; the J call may be wrong. CDR1 is KGHDR, CDR2 SFDVKD, per germline. The CDR3 length is 14 residues.

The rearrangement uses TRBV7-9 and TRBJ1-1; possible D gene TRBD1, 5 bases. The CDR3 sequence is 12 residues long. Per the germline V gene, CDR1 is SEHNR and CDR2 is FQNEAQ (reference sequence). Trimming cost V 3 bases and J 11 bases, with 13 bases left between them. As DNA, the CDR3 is TGTGCCAGCAGCTTGAGGGACCGAGGGGCTTTCTTT. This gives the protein CASSLRDRGAFF.

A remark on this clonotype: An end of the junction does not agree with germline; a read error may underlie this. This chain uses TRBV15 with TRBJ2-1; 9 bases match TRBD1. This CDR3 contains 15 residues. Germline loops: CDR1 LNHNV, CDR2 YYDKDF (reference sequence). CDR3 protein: CVTSDGQGPYNEQFF. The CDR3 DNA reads TGTGTCACCAGCGACGGACAGGGGCCCTACAATGAGCAGTTCTTC.